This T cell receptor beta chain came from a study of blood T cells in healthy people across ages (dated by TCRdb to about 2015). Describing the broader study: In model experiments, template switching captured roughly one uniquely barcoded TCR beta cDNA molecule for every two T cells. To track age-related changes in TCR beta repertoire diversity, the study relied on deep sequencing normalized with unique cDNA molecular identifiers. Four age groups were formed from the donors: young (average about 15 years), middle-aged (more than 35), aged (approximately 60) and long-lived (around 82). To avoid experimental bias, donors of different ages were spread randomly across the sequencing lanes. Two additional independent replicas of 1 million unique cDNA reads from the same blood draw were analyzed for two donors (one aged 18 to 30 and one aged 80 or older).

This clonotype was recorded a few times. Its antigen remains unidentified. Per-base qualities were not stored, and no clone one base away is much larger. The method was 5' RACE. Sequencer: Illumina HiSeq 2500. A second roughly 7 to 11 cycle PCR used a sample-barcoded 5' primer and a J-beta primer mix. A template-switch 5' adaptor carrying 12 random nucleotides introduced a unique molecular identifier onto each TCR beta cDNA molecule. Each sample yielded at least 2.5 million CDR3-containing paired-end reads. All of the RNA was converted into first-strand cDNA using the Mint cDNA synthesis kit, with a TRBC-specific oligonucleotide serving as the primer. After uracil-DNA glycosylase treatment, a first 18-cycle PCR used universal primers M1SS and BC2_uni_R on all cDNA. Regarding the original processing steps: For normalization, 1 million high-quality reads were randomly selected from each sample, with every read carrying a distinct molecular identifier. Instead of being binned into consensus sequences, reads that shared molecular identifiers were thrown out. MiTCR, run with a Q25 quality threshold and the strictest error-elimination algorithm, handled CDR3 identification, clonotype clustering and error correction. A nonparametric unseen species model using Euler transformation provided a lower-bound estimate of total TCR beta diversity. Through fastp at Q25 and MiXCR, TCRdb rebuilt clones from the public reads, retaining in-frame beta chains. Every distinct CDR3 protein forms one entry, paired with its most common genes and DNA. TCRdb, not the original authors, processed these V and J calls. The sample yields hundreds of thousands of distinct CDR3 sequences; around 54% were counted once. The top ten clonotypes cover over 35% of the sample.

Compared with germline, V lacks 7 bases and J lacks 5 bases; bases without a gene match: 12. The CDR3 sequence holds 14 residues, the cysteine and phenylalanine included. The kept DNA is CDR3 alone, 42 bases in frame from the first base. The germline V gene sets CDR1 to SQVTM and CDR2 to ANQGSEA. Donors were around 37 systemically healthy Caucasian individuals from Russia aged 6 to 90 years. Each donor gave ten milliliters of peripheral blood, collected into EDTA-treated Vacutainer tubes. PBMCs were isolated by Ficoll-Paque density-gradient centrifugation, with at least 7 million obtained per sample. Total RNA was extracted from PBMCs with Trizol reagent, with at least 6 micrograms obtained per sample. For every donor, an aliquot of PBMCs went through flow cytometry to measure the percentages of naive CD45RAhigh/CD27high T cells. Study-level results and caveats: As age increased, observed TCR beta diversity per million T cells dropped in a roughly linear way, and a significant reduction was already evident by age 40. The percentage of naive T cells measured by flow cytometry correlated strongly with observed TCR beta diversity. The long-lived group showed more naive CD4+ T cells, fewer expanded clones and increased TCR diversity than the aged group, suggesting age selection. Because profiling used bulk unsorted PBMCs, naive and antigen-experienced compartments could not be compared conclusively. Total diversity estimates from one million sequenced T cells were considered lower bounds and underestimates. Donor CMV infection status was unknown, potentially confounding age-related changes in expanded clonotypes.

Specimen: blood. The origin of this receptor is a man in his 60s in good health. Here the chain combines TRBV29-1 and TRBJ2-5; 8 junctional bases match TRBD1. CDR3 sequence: CSGSGQGVGETQYF. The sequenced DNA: TGCAGCGGGTCAGGACAGGGTGTTGGGGAGACCCAGTACTTC.